The entry below gives a single T cell receptor beta chain sequence along with its context. The antigen is not known. The entry originates in a study of T cells in Graves' hyperthyroidism and ophthalmopathy. Overall study context: The blood sample was taken at first diagnosis, before treatment began. Study observations and caveats: Clonotypes that were expanded in thyroid above 0.001 mostly appeared in blood too. Ophthalmopathy stood apart from stable hyperthyroidism in a 13 V-J model.

Clinical symptoms, serum thyroxine and TRAb, thyroid ultrasound and orbital computed tomography together formed the diagnostic basis. There are 16 residues in the CDR3. The V end was cut by 3 bases, the J end by 1 base, with 16 bases between. Germline CDR1 LNHDA, CDR2 SQIVND (reference sequence). RNA transcripts gave rise to amplified TCR beta CDR3 regions. A first-round RT-PCR of the TCR CDR3 used the HTBI primer set. From the multiplex PCR reads, TCRdb called clonotypes with MiXCR, one entry per CDR3 protein. The table shows about 480,000 distinct CDR3 sequences, with 13% to 15% occurring only once.

The origin of this receptor is a woman aged 18-30 years with Graves' hyperthyroidism. Sequencing was carried out using blood. This chain links TRBV19 with TRBJ2-7; a weak D match, TRBD2 (7 bases). The CDR3 is CASSIGGGALSYEQYF. The CDR3 DNA reads as TGTGCCAGTAGTATTGGCGGGGGCGCGTTGTCCTACGAGCAGTACTTC.